These 11 T cell receptor beta chains were sequenced from one sample in a study of post-analysis software for immune sequencing data. TCR beta cDNA libraries had unique molecular identifiers. A single record per CDR3 protein comes from TCRdb applying MiXCR to the PCR reads. The sample includes some 260,000 distinct CDR3 sequences, 36% of them seen just once. These receptors' targets are unknown. Regarding the study as a whole: In patients, four to six TRBV segments were more frequent than in controls, with TRBV5-6, TRBV5-1 and TRBV20-1 among them.

Sequencing input: blood. These receptors all stem from a girl aged 5-17 years with multiple sclerosis.

Concerning this clonotype itself: A read error is possible here, since a much larger clone lies one base away. CDR3 in amino acids: CASGVGGYNEQFF. In DNA, the CDR3 is TGCGCCAGCGGAGTGGGAGGCTACAATGAGCAGTTCTTC. The rearrangement joins TRBV5-1 to TRBJ2-1, with D tentatively TRBD2 (6 bases). Germline V lookup: CDR1 SGHRS, CDR2 YFSETQ. V was pared by 7 bases and J by 3 bases, with 11 bases between. This CDR3 contains 13 residues.

V usage is TRBV20-1 and J usage is TRBJ2-3; TRBD2 agrees at 14 bases. V lost 6 bases to trimming and J lost 4 bases; unmatched junction nucleotides: 6. In germline, CDR1 is DFQATT, CDR2 SNEGSKA (reference sequence). This CDR3 has 15 residues. The CDR3 DNA reads TGCAGTGCCCGACTAGCGGGAGGGCGGTCAGATACGCAGTATTTT. As protein: CSARLAGGRSDTQYF.

The CDR3 DNA sequence: TGCAGCGTTCACACCAGCGCAAGCCAAGAGACCCAGTACTTC. Translating it yields CSVHTSASQETQYF. The rearrangement joins TRBV29-1 to TRBJ2-5; no clear D. Trimming cost V 5 bases and J 1 base, with 14 bases left between them. The CDR3 totals 14 residues. Germline V gene sequence: CDR1 SQVTM, CDR2 ANQGSEA.

This chain joins TRBV12-3 or TRBV12-4 and TRBJ1-2; no clear D. The CDR3 has 11 residues. The ends were cut back, 9 bases at V and 7 bases at J, with 12 bases in the middle. The CDR3, as DNA: TGTGCCAGTGGCAAGGGTTCTGGCTACACCTTC. It codes for CASGKGSGYTF.

The J gene is TRBJ2-1, the V gene TRBV7-8, with a possible D match to TRBD2 (5 bases). There are 15 residues in the CDR3. Trimming left V 1 base short and J 7 bases short, with 14 bases between. The germline CDR1 and CDR2 sequences are SGHVS and FQNEAQ. CDR3 nucleotide sequence: TGTGCCAGCAGCTTAGGAGGAGCACTAGGGAATGAGCAGTTCTTC. Protein: CASSLGGALGNEQFF.

This clonotype has more than one count but fewer than ten. This chain links TRBV20-1 with TRBJ1-2; 7 bases agree with TRBD1. J gave up 4 bases and V 2 bases, and 7 bases lay outside the gene matches. Germline V gene lookup returns CDR1 DFQATT and CDR2 SNEGSKA (reference sequence). The CDR3 runs to 14 residues. The DNA for the CDR3 is TGCAGTGCTAGATTCCCCGACAGGGTCTATGGCTACACCTTC. Amino acids: CSARFPDRVYGYTF.

The V call is TRBV9, the J call TRBJ2-1; 7 nucleotides line up with TRBD1. Germline V gene lookup returns CDR1 SGDLS and CDR2 YYNGEE. The CDR3 runs 19 residues. V lost 1 base and J lost 6; bases outside the gene matches: 19. This chain's CDR3 is CASSVRDSSPRLYGNEQFF. The CDR3 DNA is TGTGCCAGCAGCGTAAGGGACAGCAGTCCCCGGCTCTACGGCAATGAGCAGTTCTTC.

The V and J genes are TRBV10-3 and TRBJ2-2; 10 nucleotides align to TRBD2. The CDR3 extends over 19 amino acids. Germline V CDR1 and CDR2: ENHRY, SYGVKD. V was clipped by 9 bases and J by 4 bases; unmatched bases: 20. The CDR3, as DNA: TGTGCCATTGCAATTTCTAGCGGGGGCCTTCAAACCCCCACCGGGGAGCTGTTTTTT. Its translation is CAIAISSGGLQTPTGELFF.

This clonotype was recorded many times. This sequence joins TRBV7-2 and TRBJ2-1; 7 nucleotides match TRBD2. V shed 2 bases and J 6 bases; nucleotides not matched to a gene: 7. CDR1 and CDR2 (germline): SGHTA, FQGNSA. The CDR3 length is 15 residues. The CDR3 region is CASSLKAGNFNEQFF. The CDR3 nucleotides are TGTGCCAGCAGCTTAAAAGCGGGAAACTTCAATGAGCAGTTCTTC. Filled out from reference TRBV7-2 and TRBJ2-1, the complete variable domain reads GAGVSQSPSNKVTEKGKDVELRCDPISGHTALYWYRQSLGQGLEFLIYFQGNSAPDKSGLPSDRFSAERTGGSVSTLTIQRTQQEDSAVYLCASSLKAGNFNEQFFGPGTRLTVL.

The chain carries TRBV15 and TRBJ1-1, with 7 bases matching TRBD1. The CDR3 loop spans 16 amino acids. After removal of 0 bases from V and 4 bases from J, the junction contained 8 bases not matched to a gene. CDR1 LNHNV and CDR2 YYDKDF come from the germline V gene (reference sequence). CDR3 bases: TGTGCCACCAGCAGAGATTTGACAGGGTTTGGCACTGAAGCTTTCTTT. Protein: CATSRDLTGFGTEAFF.

The chain joins TRBV7-2 to TRBJ2-1; 8 bases agree with TRBD2. CDR1 is SGHTA and CDR2 is FQGNSA in the germline V gene. This CDR3 is built from 18 residues. V lost 4 bases and J lost 7; bases outside the gene matches: 18. The CDR3 loop reads CASSSGYGGGNRPNEQFF. CDR3 DNA: TGTGCCAGCAGCTCAGGATACGGGGGGGGCAATAGGCCGAATGAGCAGTTCTTC.